The 23 T cell receptor beta chains below were found in one sample sequenced in a study of low-dose radiotherapy and immunotherapy resistance in tumors. TRAV- and TRBV-specific primers, spanning alpha and beta chains, primed first-strand cDNA. TCRs underwent 15 to 25 PCR cycles of amplification with a constant-region primer and V-primer adapter. TCRdb used MiXCR to reprocess the reads, holding one entry per CDR3 protein. The sample lists approximately 84,000 distinct CDR3 sequences, 15% to 20% occurring once. Time point denoted: before trial treatment. This specimen consisted of PBMCs, obtained before treatment. The receptors were sampled from a male donor with prostate cancer.

This clonotype was seen at least ten times. CDR3 residues: CASSATDFLENIQYF. For the CDR3, the DNA is TGTGCCAGCAGTGCTACCGACTTCCTGGAAAACATTCAGTACTTC. The rearrangement links TRBV6-2 or TRBV6-3 to TRBJ2-4; D is unresolved. Germline assignment: CDR1 MNHEY and CDR2 SVGEGT. Trimming took off 5 bases at V and 5 bases at J, with 16 bases between the two ends. CDR3 size: 15 residues.

This clonotype was picked up many times. The gene calls are TRBV7-9 and TRBJ2-7; D possibly matches TRBD1 or TRBD2 (5 bases each). There are 13 residues in the CDR3. Germline V CDR1 and CDR2: SEHNR, FQNEAQ (reference sequence). V lost 4 bases and J 6 bases, leaving 13 bases between the germline ends. CDR3 amino acids: CASSSPVRGEQYF. The CDR3 DNA reads TGTGCCAGCAGCTCCCCGGTGAGGGGCGAGCAGTACTTC.

This clonotype occurred many times. V and J are TRBV11-2 and TRBJ2-1, with TRBD1 matching over 7 bases. The V and J ends lost 5 bases and 8 bases, in that order; junction bases with no gene match: 9. The CDR3 contains 14 residues. CDR1 and CDR2 from the germline V gene are SGHAT and FQNNGV. CDR3 sequence (DNA): TGTGCCAGCAGCACTATCACAGGGGACGATGAGCAGTTCTTC. Residues: CASSTITGDDEQFF.

This clonotype was seen at least ten times. This chain uses TRBV4-2 with TRBJ2-4; 12 nucleotides agree with TRBD2. Germline V gene sequence: CDR1 LGHNA, CDR2 YNFKEQ. This CDR3 is built from 18 residues. J was trimmed by 0 bases and V by 2 bases; bases with no gene match: 5. The chain's CDR3 is CASSQWLAGGLAKNIQYF. For the CDR3, the DNA is TGTGCCAGCAGCCAATGGCTAGCGGGGGGGCTAGCCAAAAACATTCAGTACTTC.

This clonotype was counted at least ten times. The chain is built from TRBV4-1 and TRBJ1-1, with TRBD1 matching over 8 bases. Trimming cost V 1 base and J 3 bases; bases outside gene matches: 7. The germline gives CDR1 MGHRA, CDR2 YSYEKL. The CDR3 is 16 amino acids. CDR3 in DNA: TGCGCCAGCAGCCAAGGGGCAGGGGGCATGGACACTGAAGCTTTCTTT. This sequence encodes CASSQGAGGMDTEAFF.

This clonotype appeared many times. J is TRBJ2-7 and V is TRBV25-1, with no clear D. CDR3 size: 13 residues. Trimming removed 3 bases at V and 3 bases at J, with 9 bases between. Germline CDR1 MGHDK, CDR2 SYGVNS. The CDR3 sequence is CASSDGFYYEQYF. CDR3 nucleotide sequence: TGTGCCAGCAGTGATGGATTTTACTACGAGCAGTACTTC.

This clonotype has a count of ten or more. This chain joins TRBV23-1 and TRBJ1-5, with 9 bases lining up with TRBD1. TRBV23-1 is designated an ORF whose function remains uncertain. The CDR3 has 17 amino acids. V gave up 0 bases and J gave up 5 bases; unmatched junction bases: 8. CDR3 in DNA: TGCGCCAGCAGTCAATCCCGAGGGACAGGGATCCATCAGCCCCAGCATTTT. Translated, it gives CASSQSRGTGIHQPQHF.

Many counts were recorded for this clonotype. The chain recombines TRBV7-9 with TRBJ2-7; 7 bases line up with TRBD2. The J segment lost 2 bases and the V segment lost 5 bases, leaving 6 bases of the junction unmatched. Looked up from germline, CDR1 is SEHNR and CDR2 is FQNEAQ (reference sequence). The CDR3 is 14 residues long. For the CDR3, the DNA is TGTGCCAGCAGCCGATCCGGACTAGCCTACGAGCAGTACTTC. As protein: CASSRSGLAYEQYF. Filled out from reference TRBV7-9 and TRBJ2-7, the complete variable domain reads DTGVSQNPRHKITKRGQNVTFRCDPISEHNRLYWYRQTLGQGPEFLTYFQNEAQLEKSRLLSDRFSAERPKGSFSTLEIQRTEQGDSAMYLCASSRSGLAYEQYFGPGTRLTVT.

The sample holds one count of this clonotype. One base separates it from a far larger clone, so it is likely a read error. V is TRBV6-8 and J is TRBJ2-6; D is tentatively TRBD1 or TRBD2 (5 bases each). Germline CDR1 is MNHGY and CDR2 is SAAAGT. This CDR3 has 13 amino acids. Here the CDR3 DNA reads TGTGCCAGCACTAGCTCTGGGGCCAACGCCCTGACTTTC. Its translation: CASTSSGANALTF.

This clonotype was detected ten times or more. This chain uses TRBV10-3 with TRBJ2-6; 7 bases align to TRBD1. The CDR3 loop spans 18 amino acids. With 0 bases clipped from V and 0 bases from J, the junction kept 5 bases outside the gene matches. Germline loops: CDR1 ENHRY, CDR2 SYGVKD. CDR3 region: CAISESRTGLSGANVLTF. The CDR3 DNA reads as TGTGCCATCAGTGAGTCTAGGACAGGCCTCTCTGGGGCCAACGTCCTGACTTTC.

This clonotype has ten or more counts. The V gene is TRBV3-1, the J gene TRBJ1-1; possibly TRBD1 for D (5 bases). The CDR3 totals 14 residues. Germline values: CDR1 LGHDT, CDR2 YNNKEL (reference sequence). The V end lost 2 bases, the J end lost 1 base, and 8 bases lay between the germline ends. The CDR3 DNA follows: TGTGCCAGCAGCCAACAGGGAAGGAACACTGAAGCTTTCTTT. Translating it yields CASSQQGRNTEAFF.

At least ten counts were recorded for this clonotype. V usage is TRBV6-2 or TRBV6-3 and J usage is TRBJ1-2, with D possibly matching TRBD1 (6 bases). The CDR3 sequence is 12 residues long. CDR1 is MNHEY and CDR2 is SVGEGT in the germline V gene. The V gene lost 4 bases and the J gene lost 7 bases, with 10 bases spanning the gap. The CDR3 region is CASSLTGSGYTF. DNA for the CDR3: TGTGCCAGCAGTTTAACAGGGTCTGGCTACACCTTC.

This clonotype has a count of ten or more. This chain joins TRBV7-9 and TRBJ2-3; tentatively, D is TRBD2 (7 bases). CDR1 is SEHNR and CDR2 is FQNEAQ in the germline V gene (reference sequence). This CDR3 comprises 14 residues. The CDR3 DNA is TGTGCGAAGGGGGGGGGACTCCCCACAGATACGCAGTATTTT. Protein: CAKGGGLPTDTQYF.

This clonotype has ten or more counts. CDR3 sequence (DNA): TGCGCCAGCAGCTCCGGGGGGTTCGAGAACATTCAGTACTTC. Encoded protein: CASSSGGFENIQYF. The chain uses TRBV5-1 and TRBJ2-4, with 7 bases aligning to TRBD2. Trimming cost V 3 bases and J 7 bases; bases outside gene matches: 7. The V gene's germline CDR1 is SGHRS and CDR2 YFSETQ. The CDR3 covers 14 residues.

This clonotype was seen many times. The rearrangement uses TRBV5-4 and TRBJ2-1; tentative D call: TRBD1 (5 bases). The CDR3 is made up of 16 amino acids. CDR1 SGHNT and CDR2 YYREEE come from the germline V gene (reference sequence). V was clipped by 2 bases and J by 4 bases, with 16 bases between them. The CDR3 spells CASSFGSHRGYNEQFF. The CDR3 DNA follows: TGTGCCAGCAGCTTCGGTTCCCATAGGGGTTACAATGAGCAGTTCTTC.

This clonotype occurred many times. The chain recombines TRBV2 with TRBJ2-7, with a weak D call TRBD2 (6 bases). V gave up 6 bases and J gave up 4 bases, with 10 bases separating them. CDR1 SNHLY and CDR2 FYNNEI come from the germline V gene. The CDR3 has 12 residues. The CDR3: CASRIGGYEQYF. CDR3 nucleotides: TGTGCCAGCAGGATCGGAGGGTACGAGCAGTACTTC.

The chain combines TRBV9 with TRBJ1-5, with D possibly matching TRBD1 (5 bases). Trimming took off 2 bases at V and 0 bases at J, with 9 bases between the two ends. Per the germline V gene, CDR1 is SGDLS and CDR2 is YYNGEE. CDR3 length equals 15 residues. The chain's CDR3 is CASSVGGLSNQPQHF. The CDR3 DNA reads TGTGCCAGCAGCGTTGGGGGACTTAGCAATCAGCCCCAGCATTTT.

This clonotype was picked up many times. The CDR3 DNA follows: TGTGCCAGCAGCCCAACGGGGGGAGGGACCGGGGAGCTGTTTTTT. This codes for CASSPTGGGTGELFF. The rearrangement links TRBV5-6 to TRBJ2-2, with TRBD2 matching over 7 bases. V gave up 4 bases and J gave up 5 bases; unmatched junction bases: 8. Germline CDR1 is SGHDT and CDR2 is YYEEEE. The CDR3 is made up of 15 amino acids.

This clonotype came up many times. The V gene is TRBV14, the J gene TRBJ2-1; 7 nucleotides align to TRBD2. From germline, CDR1 is SGHDN and CDR2 FVKESK. The CDR3 covers 13 residues. V dropped 5 bases and J dropped 7; count of bases not matched to a gene: 5. The CDR3 sequence is CASSLAGGNEQFF. In DNA form, the CDR3 reads TGTGCCAGCAGCTTAGCGGGTGGGAATGAGCAGTTCTTC.

On this clonotype itself: A single base separates this from a much larger clone, so it may be a read error. The chain employs TRBV27 and TRBJ2-7; the D is unclear. Germline loops: CDR1 MNHEY, CDR2 SMNVEV (reference sequence). V was pared by 4 bases and J by 7 bases, with 8 bases between. The length of the CDR3 is 11 residues. CDR3 DNA sequence: TGTGCCAGCAGTTGGTTCAGGGAGCAGTACTTC. Translation: CASSWFREQYF.

Ten or more counts support this clonotype. The chain recombines TRBV2 with TRBJ2-1; D perhaps matches TRBD2 (7 bases). This CDR3 is 17 amino acids long. Germline lookup yields CDR1 SNHLY and CDR2 FYNNEI. The V and J ends lost 3 bases and 9 bases respectively, with 24 bases between them. The CDR3 bases are TGTGCCAGCAGTGATGCCCTCCTTGTCAGGGGACTACTTGAGCAGTTCTTC. It specifies CASSDALLVRGLLEQFF.

The chain carries TRBV28 and TRBJ2-2; 11 positions match TRBD2. The CDR3 totals 17 residues. Germline V gives CDR1 MDHEN, CDR2 SYDVKM. V shed 7 bases, J shed 5 bases, and the junction held 12 bases outside the gene matches. CDR3 DNA sequence: TGTGCCAGCACAGAAAGAGTAGCGGGGGGGCCGACCGGGGAGCTGTTTTTT. This gives the protein CASTERVAGGPTGELFF.

V usage is TRBV29-1 and J usage is TRBJ2-1; 7 positions agree with TRBD1. This CDR3 comprises 13 residues. Germline values: CDR1 SQVTM, CDR2 ANQGSEA. The J segment lost 9 bases and the V segment lost 4 bases, leaving 9 bases of the junction unmatched. As DNA, the CDR3 is TGCAGCGTTGGGGGCACAGGGGTTATTGAGCAGTTCTTC. It yields the protein CSVGGTGVIEQFF.